This T cell receptor beta chain was sequenced for a study of cytomegalovirus exposure and HLA in healthy donors. It was with 60 Vbeta and 13 Jbeta primers that the PCR ran. Assay used: immunoSEQ multiplex PCR; TCRdb lists only in-frame clones, some missing. The profile shows about 180,000 clones, around three quarters of them singletons. Germline V gives CDR1 MNHNY, CDR2 SVGAGI (reference sequence). V lost 4 bases to trimming and J lost 6 bases, with 7 bases between them. The CDR3 length is 12 residues. This clone came up a few times. The source of this sequence is a woman in her twenties or thirties in good health and CMV-seropositive. The rearrangement uses TRBV6-6 and TRBJ2-1; no clear D. The sequenced sample was PBMCs. In nucleotides, the CDR3 is TGTGCCAGCAGTTTATTTAGCAATGAGCAGTTCTTC. Its translation: CASSLFSNEQFF.